These 16 T cell receptor beta chains originate from one sample sequenced in a study of technical replicates of blood from a few donors. The table came from immunoSEQ multiplex PCR; TCRdb's copy has only in-frame clones and leaves some out. The repertoire holds some 67,000 clones, with nearly 98% as singletons. Sequencing input: T cells isolated from PBMCs. These receptor sequences come from a human donor in good health.

Details on this clone: Since no conserved phenylalanine or tryptophan closes the CDR3, a read error is the likely cause. The limits of the CDR3 on the DNA are not certain, so only TCRdb's listed CDR3 is given. The chain couples TRBV5-1 to TRBJ1-2; TRBD1 was called by the table and not checked on the DNA. The CDR3 spans 12 residues, counting both ends. Germline-derived CDR1 and CDR2 are SGHRS and YFSETQ. The CDR3 protein is CASSWTGGELSI.

This clone appeared a single time. The chain carries TRBV15 and TRBJ2-5, with 8 bases that match TRBD2. The germline CDR1 and CDR2 sequences are LNHNV and YYDKDF (reference sequence). V shed 2 bases and J 5 bases; nucleotides not matched to a gene: 10. The CDR3 contains 16 residues. Written as DNA, the CDR3 is TGTGCCACCAGCAGATACGGCGGGAGCGGGGGCGAGACCCAGTACTTC. It translates to CATSRYGGSGGETQYF. Supplemented by reference TRBV15 and TRBJ2-5, the full variable domain reads DAMVIQNPRYQVTQFGKPVTLSCSQTLNHNVMYWYQQKSSQAPKLLFHYYDKDFNNEADTPDNFQSRRPNTSFCFLDIRSPGLGDTAMYLCATSRYGGSGGETQYFGPGTRLLVL.

In nucleotides, the CDR3 is TGTGCCAGCAGCTTAGAACGCCGGGAGCCCCAGCATTTT. Its protein product is CASSLERREPQHF. V is TRBV7-2 and J is TRBJ1-5; D ambiguous. Germline CDR1 and CDR2: SGHTA and FQGNSA. The CDR3 has 13 residues. Trimming cost V 1 base and J 8 bases, with 9 bases left between them.

The rearrangement uses TRBV7-3 and TRBJ2-5, with 7 bases identical to TRBD1. In germline, CDR1 is SGHTA, CDR2 FQGTGA. The CDR3 runs 13 residues. The J segment lost 5 bases and the V segment lost 4 bases, leaving 4 bases of the junction unmatched. This CDR3 is CASSSGQWETQYF. The CDR3 coding sequence is TGTGCCAGCAGCTCGGGACAGTGGGAGACCCAGTACTTC.

The J gene is TRBJ2-7, the V gene TRBV28, with TRBD1 matching over 9 bases. The CDR3 extends over 14 amino acids. Looked up from germline, CDR1 is MDHEN and CDR2 is SYDVKM. J gave up 4 bases and V 3 bases, and 4 bases lay outside the gene matches. The CDR3 here is CASSLGDRVYEQYF. CDR3 DNA sequence: TGTGCCAGCAGTTTGGGGGACAGGGTTTACGAGCAGTACTTC.

Only one count was recorded for this clone. The chain carries TRBV5-1 and TRBJ2-3; TRBD2 is a possible D gene (5 bases). The length of the CDR3 is 13 residues. V was clipped by 4 bases and J by 3 bases, with 9 bases between them. The germline V gene has CDR1 SGHRS and CDR2 YFSETQ. CDR3 residues: CASSRGRTDTQYF. The CDR3 coding sequence is TGCGCCAGCAGCCGAGGGCGGACAGATACGCAGTATTTT.

V gene TRBV7-9 combines with J gene TRBJ2-2, with D possibly matching TRBD2 (5 bases). The germline V gene has CDR1 SEHNR and CDR2 FQNEAQ (reference sequence). The CDR3 contains 16 residues. Between the trimmed V and J ends, which lost 5 bases and 6 bases, there was a span of 19 bases. The CDR3 DNA is TGTGCCAGCAGCCCCTTTAAGGGAGAGGAGGCCGGGGAGCTGTTTTTT. Protein sequence: CASSPFKGEEAGELFF.

The chain employs TRBV5-1 and TRBJ2-7; weak D call: TRBD1 (6 bases). Germline values: CDR1 SGHRS, CDR2 YFSETQ. Trimming removed 1 base at V and 5 bases at J, with 16 bases between. The CDR3 spans 15 residues. In nucleotides, the CDR3 is TGCGCCAGCAGCTTGTTACAGGGTTATGCGAACGAGCAGTACTTC. Translating gives CASSLLQGYANEQYF.

This clone was found once. The rearrangement links TRBV21-1 to TRBJ1-5; TRBD1, as called in the table, went unchecked against the DNA. TRBV21-1 is a pseudogene locus. CDR3 length: 17 amino acids. CDR3 sequence reads: CASREDRDRESNQPQHF. CDR3 nucleotides: TGTGCCAGCAGGGAAGACCGGGACAGGGAAAGCAATCAGCCCCAGCATTTT.

This chain connects TRBV28 to TRBJ1-1, with D possibly being TRBD1 (5 bases). This CDR3 has 16 amino acids. In germline, CDR1 is MDHEN, CDR2 SYDVKM. V was clipped by 5 bases and J by 3 bases, with 19 bases between them. CDR3 protein: CASSGPRGAGDTEAFF. CDR3 nucleotides: TGTGCCAGCAGTGGCCCCCGCGGGGCCGGGGACACTGAAGCTTTCTTT.

The chain carries TRBV29-1 and TRBJ1-1, with TRBD1 matching over 12 bases. The CDR3 has 18 amino acids. The ends lost 4 bases at V and 0 bases at J; junction bases unmatched: 12. From germline, CDR1 is SQVTM and CDR2 ANQGSEA. The CDR3 region is CSVVGTGGPRRMNTEAFF. As DNA, the CDR3 is TGCAGCGTTGTAGGGACAGGGGGCCCTCGGCGCATGAACACTGAAGCTTTCTTT.

J is TRBJ1-1 and V is TRBV5-6; 7 bases are shared with TRBD1. Germline CDR1 is SGHDT and CDR2 is YYEEEE. The CDR3 loop spans 16 amino acids. J gave up 0 bases and V 4 bases, and 9 bases lay outside the gene matches. The CDR3 coding sequence is TGTGCCAGCAGCCCCGGAGGGGGCAGAATGAACACTGAAGCTTTCTTT. Translation gives CASSPGGGRMNTEAFF.

The gene calls are TRBV10-2 and TRBJ1-1, with TRBD1 as a possible D gene (5 bases). The length of the CDR3 is 16 residues. CDR1 WSHSY and CDR2 SAAADI come from the germline V gene. V dropped 8 bases and J dropped 1 base, with 20 bases sitting between them. CDR3 residues: CASLAGILQANTEAFF. CDR3 nucleotide sequence: TGCGCCAGCCTGGCAGGGATTTTGCAGGCGAACACTGAAGCTTTCTTT.

The rearrangement joins TRBV7-3 to TRBJ1-2; TRBD1 aligns across 8 bases. This CDR3 has 17 amino acids. Germline trimming cut 2 bases from V and 6 bases from J; bases unmatched to any gene: 14. Germline values: CDR1 SGHTA, CDR2 FQGTGA. The CDR3 loop reads CASSLYGSGQGTHGYTF. CDR3 nucleotides: TGTGCCAGCAGCTTATACGGCTCCGGACAGGGAACGCATGGCTACACCTTC.

The chain carries TRBV5-1 and TRBJ1-2; 9 bases are shared with TRBD1. There are 16 residues in the CDR3. Germline-derived CDR1 and CDR2 are SGHRS and YFSETQ. Unmatched junction bases numbered 8, after V lost 0 bases and J lost 5 bases. The CDR3 spells CASSLVPLGTGYGYTF. The CDR3 DNA is TGCGCCAGCAGCTTGGTCCCCCTCGGGACAGGGTATGGCTACACCTTC.

CDR3 sequence: CASSSWNTEAFF. CDR3 in DNA: TGTGCCAGCTCCTCTTGGAACACTGAAGCTTTCTTT. The chain uses TRBV18 and TRBJ1-1, with unresolved D. In germline, CDR1 is KGHSH, CDR2 LQKENI. The CDR3 sequence is 12 residues long. Trimming pared 6 bases from V and 1 base from J, leaving 6 bases between.